This TCR beta chain was sequenced during a study of post-analysis software for immune sequencing data. On the study more broadly: Multiple sclerosis in the patients followed relapsing-remitting, secondary progressive and progressive-relapsing courses.

TCR beta cDNA libraries included unique molecular identifiers. One entry per CDR3 protein results from TCRdb running MiXCR on the PCR reads. This sample yields hundreds of thousands of distinct CDR3 sequences, of which around 44% are seen a single time; around 1.7% belongs to the top ten. This clonotype has just a few counts. At one of its ends the junction is not consistent with the germline gene, which may arise from a read error. The receptor was isolated from a girl under 18 with multiple sclerosis. The sample taken for sequencing was blood.

The CDR3 bases are TGTGCCACCAGTTACAAGACAGCCAAAAACATTCAGTACTTC. Its protein is CATSYKTAKNIQYF. The chain employs TRBV6-6 and TRBJ2-4; D uncertain. This CDR3 is 14 amino acids long. Germline-derived CDR1 and CDR2 are MNHNY and SVGAGI (reference sequence).